This record concerns one T cell receptor beta chain sequence. Its antigen is not identified. This sample stems from a study of cytomegalovirus exposure and HLA in healthy donors. Study-level information: From 150 million to 200 million T cells, an earlier analysis saw roughly 110 million unique TCR beta sequences. The early release's HLA-typed donors yielded 80 million to 95 million unique TCRs.

PCR primers comprised 60 Vbeta and 13 Jbeta primers. Libraries were prepared by immunoSEQ multiplex PCR; TCRdb keeps only in-frame clonotypes and omits some of them. This sample has some 200,000 clones, with over 65% found just once. Broader study findings: Some V segments (TRBV6-2 and TRBV6-3 among them) were excluded as indistinguishable. TCR beta sequences reportedly predicted most subjects' HLA-A and HLA-B alleles accurately.

Germline CDR1 and CDR2: MGHDK and SYGVNS. The CDR3 loop spans 14 amino acids. Trimming cost V 7 bases and J 5 bases, with 12 bases left between them. The gene calls are TRBV25-1 and TRBJ1-6; a weak D match, TRBD1 (6 bases). Input material: PBMCs. This TCR came from a woman aged 25 to 39 in good health and CMV-seronegative. The CDR3 is CASKVGADNSPLHF. Written as DNA, the CDR3 is TGTGCCAGCAAGGTGGGGGCGGATAATTCACCCCTCCACTTT. The variable domain in full, with the rest retrieved from reference TRBV25-1 and TRBJ1-6, is EADIYQTPRYLVIGTGKKITLECSQTMGHDKMYWYQQDPGMELHLIHYSYGVNSTEKGDLSSESTVSRIRTEHFPLTLESARPSHTSQYLCASKVGADNSPLHFGNGTRLTVT.